This TCR beta chain was recorded in a study of T cell responses to AZD1222 COVID-19 vaccine. Findings and limits, study-wide: Dominant at 160-218 and 743-854, vaccine-associated CD4 TCRs also spanned spike.

The CDR3 runs to 14 residues. Germline assignment: CDR1 SGHNT and CDR2 YYREEE (reference sequence). Trimming shortened V by 1 base and J by 0 bases, and 7 bases separated the two germline ends. Libraries were prepared by immunoSEQ multiplex PCR; TCRdb keeps only in-frame clonotypes and omits some of them. The sample shows 140,000 to 150,000 clones, around 90% of them seen only once. About this clone: The antigen is undetermined.

The source was peripheral blood, collected 28 days after the second dose of the MenACWY control vaccine. This chain joins TRBV5-4 and TRBJ1-1; maybe TRBD1 (5 bases). This TCR derives from an adult who received the MenACWY meningococcal vaccine as a control. The CDR3 DNA reads as TGTGCCAGCAGCTTGCCAGGGATGAACACTGAAGCTTTCTTT. Its protein product is CASSLPGMNTEAFF.